A few counts support the clone carrying this T cell receptor beta chain. The antigen is not known. Looked up from germline, CDR1 is SNHLY and CDR2 is FYNNEI. CDR3 length: 14 residues. Trimming pared 4 bases from V and 5 bases from J, leaving 14 bases between. cDNA synthesis used the whole RNA isolate, giving expressed TCRB sequences. TCRdb's copy holds only in-frame clones and misses some; the assay was immunoSEQ multiplex PCR. The table lists some 47,000 clones, around 40% of them singletons. The data stem from a study of beta chain features in type 1 diabetes. Whole-study findings and limits: Moderate yet significant TCRB CDR3 shortening was seen in Type 1 diabetes patients in all four CD4+ subsets. Patients with type 1 diabetes carried fewer insertions and had more deletions at their VDJ junctions.

This chain uses TRBV2 with TRBJ1-2; weak D call: TRBD1 (5 bases). Material: stem cell memory CD4+ T cells from blood. This clonotype originated in a man aged 30 to 39 with type 1 diabetes. This CDR3 is CASSGDLGGYGYTF. The CDR3 bases are TGTGCCAGCAGTGGGGACCTGGGAGGTTATGGCTACACCTTC. Using reference TRBV2 and TRBJ1-2 for the parts outside the CDR3, the full variable domain is EPEVTQTPSHQVTQMGQEVILRCVPISNHLYFYWYRQILGQKVEFLVSFYNNEISEKSEIFDDQFSVERPDGSNFTLKIRSTKLEDSAMYFCASSGDLGGYGYTFGSGTRLTVV.